The 32 T cell receptor beta chains listed next were all sequenced from one sample in a study of cytomegalovirus exposure and HLA in healthy donors. Primers: 60 Vbeta forward and 13 Jbeta reverse. TCRdb's table, derived via immunoSEQ multiplex PCR, lists solely in-frame clones and lacks some. The profile covers over 100,000 clones, with 79% appearing a single time and 3% taken by the ten largest. Specimen: PBMCs. The receptor set was obtained from a woman aged 18-29 years in good health and CMV-seropositive.

The V and J genes are TRBV30 and TRBJ1-2, with D tentatively TRBD1 (5 bases). This CDR3 comprises 14 residues. The V end was cut by 8 bases, the J end by 4 bases, with 20 bases between. The germline CDR1 and CDR2 sequences are GTSNPN and SVGIG (reference sequence). The CDR3 DNA reads as TGTGCCGGGGGGAGGAGGGGACGATCCTATGGCTACACCTTC. Encoded protein: CAGGRRGRSYGYTF.

This chain links TRBV7-3 with TRBJ2-7, with TRBD1 matching 7 bases. Germline V CDR1 and CDR2: SGHTA, FQGTGA. This CDR3 contains 13 residues. V lost 3 bases, J lost 2 bases, and 1 base stayed unmatched. The CDR3 nucleotides read TGTGCCAGCAGCTTGGACAGGACCTACGAGCAGTACTTC. Translated, it gives CASSLDRTYEQYF.

This clone has just a few counts. V is TRBV13 and J is TRBJ1-2, with D possibly matching TRBD1 (5 bases). The CDR3 is 14 amino acids. Germline V lookup: CDR1 PRHDT, CDR2 FYEKMQ (reference sequence). The V end lost 0 bases, the J end lost 8 bases, and 13 bases lay between the germline ends. CDR3 in DNA: TGTGCCAGCAGCTTAGGCTGGACATTCGGGGGCTACACCTTC. It specifies CASSLGWTFGGYTF.

This chain links TRBV6-1 with TRBJ2-5; a possible D gene is TRBD1 (5 bases). Trimming left V 4 bases short and J 3 bases short, with 15 bases between. From germline, CDR1 is MNHNS and CDR2 SASEGT. This CDR3 contains 15 residues. The chain's CDR3 is CASSADTGREETQYF. CDR3 in DNA: TGTGCCAGCAGTGCCGACACAGGACGTGAAGAGACCCAGTACTTC.

The genes are TRBV11-2 and TRBJ1-1; no clear D. V gave up 0 bases and J gave up 6 bases, with 14 bases separating them. CDR1 and CDR2 from the germline V gene are SGHAT and FQNNGV. This CDR3 has 15 amino acids. CDR3 nucleotide sequence: TGTGCCAGCAGCTTAGAGGGAGGTGGGAGGGCTGAAGCTTTCTTT. Translating it yields CASSLEGGGRAEAFF.

This clone is deemed medium-sized. This rearrangement joins TRBV6-5 to TRBJ2-2; D is unclear. Germline assignment: CDR1 MNHEY and CDR2 SVGAGI. V shed 4 bases and J shed 4 bases, with 10 bases lying between them. CDR3 size: 14 residues. The CDR3 region has the DNA TGTGCCAGCAGTTTCTCTACGGTCACCGGGGAGCTGTTTTTT. Its translation is CASSFSTVTGELFF.

In this sample, this clone turned up a few times. A junction boundary mismatches the germline segment, possibly from a read error. The chain recombines TRBV7-7 with TRBJ2-2; D remains unclear. The CDR3 runs 13 residues. Germline CDR1 is SSHAT and CDR2 is FNYEAQ (reference sequence). The DNA for the CDR3 is TGTGCTAGCAGCTTAGTCTTCTTCGGGGAGCTGTTTTTT. Protein: CASSLVFFGELFF.

The chain recombines TRBV5-1 with TRBJ2-7; TRBD1 aligns across 8 bases. This CDR3 is 17 amino acids long. Trimming at V came to 1 base and at J to 4 bases, leaving 13 bases not matched to a gene. Germline V gene sequence: CDR1 SGHRS, CDR2 YFSETQ. The CDR3 bases are TGCGCCAGCAGCTTGCCCCCCTCTCGGACAGGGAGGTACGAGCAGTACTTC. Its translation is CASSLPPSRTGRYEQYF.

This rearrangement joins TRBV19 to TRBJ2-2, with D tentatively TRBD1 (6 bases). The V and J ends lost 3 bases and 3 bases respectively, with 17 bases between them. Germline loops: CDR1 LNHDA, CDR2 SQIVND (reference sequence). The CDR3 runs to 17 residues. CDR3 nucleotide sequence: TGTGCCAGTAGTATCCCAATACAGGGCTCGCACACCGGGGAGCTGTTTTTT. It specifies CASSIPIQGSHTGELFF. Full variable domain (rest looked up from reference TRBV19 and TRBJ2-2): DGGITQSPKYLFRKEGQNVTLSCEQNLNHDAMYWYRQDPGQGLRLIYYSQIVNDFQKGDIAEGYSVSREKKESFPLTVTSAQKNPTAFYLCASSIPIQGSHTGELFFGEGSRLTVL.

This clone occurred once. This chain connects TRBV4-1 to TRBJ2-5; D is perhaps TRBD1 (6 bases). Germline loops: CDR1 MGHRA, CDR2 YSYEKL. V gave up 3 bases and J gave up 5 bases, with 16 bases separating them. The CDR3 length is 15 residues. In DNA, the CDR3 is TGCGCCAGCAGCCAGGAATTCCAGGGGTTGGAGACCCAGTACTTC. Translating gives CASSQEFQGLETQYF.

This clone was found a few times. This rearrangement joins TRBV5-1 to TRBJ2-4; D is uncertain. The germline V gene has CDR1 SGHRS and CDR2 YFSETQ. This CDR3 is 17 amino acids long. The V end was cut by 1 base, the J end by 0 bases, with 14 bases between. CDR3 in DNA: TGCGCCAGCAGCTTGTGGGCCGGAAATATAGCCAAAAACATTCAGTACTTC. Encoded protein: CASSLWAGNIAKNIQYF.

The chain carries TRBV30 and TRBJ1-1; TRBD1 agrees at 7 bases. Germline CDR1 is GTSNPN and CDR2 is SVGIG (reference sequence). The CDR3 is made up of 13 amino acids. V dropped 8 bases and J dropped 4; count of bases not matched to a gene: 10. CDR3 region: CARRQGGGTEAFF. CDR3 DNA: TGTGCCAGAAGACAGGGCGGAGGCACTGAAGCTTTCTTT. Combining the CDR3 with reference TRBV30 and TRBJ1-1 gives the whole variable domain SQTIHQWPATLVQPVGSPLSLECTVEGTSNPNLYWYRQAAGRGLQLLFYSVGIGQISSEVPQNLSASRPQDRQFILSSKKLLLSDSGFYLCARRQGGGTEAFFGQGTRLTVV.

The chain couples TRBV10-2 to TRBJ2-1; tentatively, D is TRBD1 (5 bases). This CDR3 spans 13 amino acids. V lost 4 bases, J lost 2 bases, and 6 bases lay in between. CDR1 and CDR2 (germline): WSHSY, SAAADI. CDR3 nucleotides: TGCGCCAGCAGTGGGGGCACCTACAATGAGCAGTTCTTC. This translates into CASSGGTYNEQFF.

This chain uses TRBV19 with TRBJ1-5; 7 positions match TRBD1. Trimming took 6 bases from V and 0 from J; bases not matched to a gene: 11. The CDR3 is made up of 17 amino acids. CDR1 is LNHDA, CDR2 SQIVND, per germline (reference sequence). CDR3 amino acids: CASRYGAGGISNQPQHF. CDR3 bases: TGTGCCAGTAGGTATGGGGCAGGGGGAATTAGCAATCAGCCCCAGCATTTT. Filled out from reference TRBV19 and TRBJ1-5, the complete variable domain reads DGGITQSPKYLFRKEGQNVTLSCEQNLNHDAMYWYRQDPGQGLRLIYYSQIVNDFQKGDIAEGYSVSREKKESFPLTVTSAQKNPTAFYLCASRYGAGGISNQPQHFGDGTRLSIL.

The V and J genes are TRBV14 and TRBJ1-4, with D uncertain. Between the trimmed V and J ends, which lost 3 bases and 8 bases, there was a span of 16 bases. The V gene's germline CDR1 is SGHDN and CDR2 FVKESK. The CDR3 loop spans 15 amino acids. The CDR3 DNA reads as TGTGCCAGCAGCCAGATAGGAGCTTTCGGCGAAAAACTGTTTTTT. This codes for CASSQIGAFGEKLFF. The full variable domain, rest sourced from reference TRBV14 and TRBJ1-4, is EAGVTQFPSHSVIEKGQTVTLRCDPISGHDNLYWYRRVMGKEIKFLLHFVKESKQDESGMPNNRFLAERTGGTYSTLKVQPAELEDSGVYFCASSQIGAFGEKLFFGSGTQLSVL.

The rearrangement uses TRBV5-1 and TRBJ2-1, with D possibly matching TRBD2 (5 bases). Germline values: CDR1 SGHRS, CDR2 YFSETQ. The V end lost 4 bases, the J end lost 1 base, and 12 bases lay between the germline ends. The CDR3 has 15 amino acids. The CDR3 sequence: CASSQTSLSYNEQFF. DNA of the CDR3: TGCGCCAGCAGCCAAACTAGTTTATCCTACAATGAGCAGTTCTTC. The variable domain in full, with the rest retrieved from reference TRBV5-1 and TRBJ2-1, is KAGVTQTPRYLIKTRGQQVTLSCSPISGHRSVSWYQQTPGQGLQFLFEYFSETQRNKGNFPGRFSGRQFSNSRSEMNVSTLELGDSALYLCASSQTSLSYNEQFFGPGTRLTVL.

There are a few counts of this clone. The V and J genes are TRBV6-5 and TRBJ1-2, with 7 bases identical to TRBD1. Germline CDR1 is MNHEY and CDR2 is SVGAGI. V was clipped by 6 bases and J by 8 bases; unmatched bases: 6. This CDR3 is 12 amino acids long. CDR3 sequence (DNA): TGTGCCAGCAGGCAAGGGGGCGTCGGCTACACCTTC. As protein: CASRQGGVGYTF.

V is TRBV9 and J is TRBJ2-1, with 7 nucleotides matching TRBD2. The CDR3 has 15 amino acids. Per the germline V gene, CDR1 is SGDLS and CDR2 is YYNGEE. With V trimmed by 3 bases and J by 3 bases, 6 bases remained unmatched. Written as DNA, the CDR3 is TGTGCCAGCAGCGCCACTAGCGACGTCTACAATGAGCAGTTCTTC. Translated: CASSATSDVYNEQFF. The whole variable domain, filled in from reference TRBV9 and TRBJ2-1, reads DSGVTQTPKHLITATGQRVTLRCSPRSGDLSVYWYQQSLDQGLQFLIQYYNGEERAKGNILERFSAQQFPDLHSELNLSSLELGDSALYFCASSATSDVYNEQFFGPGTRLTVL.

On this clone itself: Compared with germline, one end of the junction differs, possibly owing to a read error. V gene TRBV6-6 combines with J gene TRBJ2-7; 8 bases align to TRBD1. The CDR3 has 15 residues. The germline CDR1 and CDR2 sequences are MNHNY and SVGAGI (reference sequence). CDR3 nucleotides: TGTGCCAGCACTATTACAGGGGGGACCTCCCACGAGCAGTACTTC. This gives the protein CASTITGGTSHEQYF.

The genes are TRBV13 and TRBJ2-7, with TRBD1 identical over 7 bases. Germline CDR1 is PRHDT and CDR2 is FYEKMQ (reference sequence). J gave up 2 bases and V 0 bases, and 1 base lay outside the gene matches. This CDR3 comprises 14 residues. The CDR3 is CASSLGQGAYEQYF. The CDR3 region has the DNA TGTGCCAGCAGCTTAGGGCAGGGGGCCTACGAGCAGTACTTC.

The V gene is TRBV30, the J gene TRBJ1-3; D gene ambiguous. Trimming cost V 3 bases and J 2 bases, with 11 bases left between them. This CDR3 contains 14 residues. Germline V gene lookup returns CDR1 GTSNPN and CDR2 SVGIG (reference sequence). CDR3 nucleotides: TGTGCCTGGAGCGAGGGTGTCCCTGGAAACACCATATATTTT. Amino acid sequence: CAWSEGVPGNTIYF.

This chain joins TRBV19 and TRBJ2-7; D is perhaps TRBD1 (6 bases). Germline CDR1 reads LNHDA; CDR2 reads SQIVND (reference sequence). Trimming shortened V by 4 bases and J by 4 bases, and 17 bases separated the two germline ends. There are 15 residues in the CDR3. The chain's CDR3 is CASSKGTRVWYEQYF. For the CDR3, the DNA is TGTGCCAGTAGTAAAGGGACACGGGTATGGTACGAGCAGTACTTC. Drawing the rest from reference TRBV19 and TRBJ2-7, the complete variable domain is DGGITQSPKYLFRKEGQNVTLSCEQNLNHDAMYWYRQDPGQGLRLIYYSQIVNDFQKGDIAEGYSVSREKKESFPLTVTSAQKNPTAFYLCASSKGTRVWYEQYFGPGTRLTVT.

The chain couples TRBV18 to TRBJ1-6, with D perhaps TRBD1 (5 bases). This CDR3 is 16 amino acids long. Germline V gene lookup returns CDR1 KGHSH and CDR2 LQKENI. V was pared by 2 bases and J by 2 bases, with 10 bases between. The CDR3, as DNA: TGTGCCAGCTCACCATCGGGGGAACCCTATAATTCACCCCTCCACTTT. Its translation is CASSPSGEPYNSPLHF.

The rearrangement uses TRBV11-3 and TRBJ2-7; the D gene is possibly TRBD1 (5 bases). CDR3 length equals 13 residues. The V gene lost 5 bases and the J gene lost 5 bases, with 13 bases spanning the gap. Germline V gene data show CDR1 as SGHNT and CDR2 as YENEEA. The CDR3 here is CASSKGPGNEQYF. In DNA, the CDR3 is TGTGCCAGCAGCAAGGGGCCAGGGAACGAGCAGTACTTC.

The chain is built from TRBV7-8 and TRBJ1-5; 7 nucleotides line up with TRBD1. The CDR3 has 15 residues. CDR1 SGHVS and CDR2 FQNEAQ come from the germline V gene. Trimming at V came to 1 base and at J to 1 base, leaving 1 base not matched to a gene. The CDR3 here is CASSLGQGSNQPQHF. The CDR3 region has the DNA TGTGCCAGCAGCTTAGGACAGGGCAGCAATCAGCCCCAGCATTTT.

This chain connects TRBV7-9 to TRBJ2-7; the match to TRBD1 covers 7 bases. The V segment lost 4 bases and the J segment 5 bases; nucleotides outside the gene matches: 5. Germline CDR1 is SEHNR and CDR2 is FQNEAQ (reference sequence). The CDR3 consists of 13 residues. The CDR3 sequence is CASSSTGNHEQYF. In nucleotides, the CDR3 is TGTGCCAGCAGCTCGACAGGGAACCACGAGCAGTACTTC.

This clone was counted once. The chain uses TRBV6-5 and TRBJ2-7, with no clear D. V gave up 2 bases and J gave up 5 bases, with 13 bases separating them. Germline V lookup: CDR1 MNHEY, CDR2 SVGAGI. CDR3 length: 14 residues. The CDR3 nucleotides read TGTGCCAGCAGTTACCGGGTGGCAAACCACGAGCAGTACTTC. Its translation: CASSYRVANHEQYF.

The rearrangement links TRBV7-9 to TRBJ1-1; D unclear. Deletions cut 1 base from V and 6 bases from J, with 9 bases between. This CDR3 contains 13 residues. From germline, CDR1 is SEHNR and CDR2 FQNEAQ (reference sequence). DNA of the CDR3: TGTGCCAGCAGCTTAGGACGCGGGGCTGAAGCTTTCTTT. This codes for CASSLGRGAEAFF. Complete variable domain (other parts from reference TRBV7-9 and TRBJ1-1): DTGVSQNPRHKITKRGQNVTFRCDPISEHNRLYWYRQTLGQGPEFLTYFQNEAQLEKSRLLSDRFSAERPKGSFSTLEIQRTEQGDSAMYLCASSLGRGAEAFFGQGTRLTVV.

This clone was recorded a few times. This chain connects TRBV28 to TRBJ1-1, with D tentatively TRBD1 (5 bases). The germline gives CDR1 MDHEN, CDR2 SYDVKM. The CDR3 runs 14 residues. The V gene lost 3 bases and the J gene lost 4 bases, with 12 bases spanning the gap. The CDR3 sequence is CASSFMTEATEAFF. CDR3 coding DNA: TGTGCCAGCAGTTTTATGACAGAAGCCACTGAAGCTTTCTTT.

This sequence joins TRBV4-1 and TRBJ2-7, with TRBD2 identical over 9 bases. This CDR3 comprises 15 residues. J lost 5 bases, V lost 1 base, and 6 bases had no gene match. Per germline, CDR1 MGHRA and CDR2 YSYEKL. The CDR3 protein is CASSQASREGDEQYF. CDR3 coding DNA: TGCGCCAGCAGCCAAGCATCGCGGGAGGGAGACGAGCAGTACTTC.

Worth noting for this clone: The junction and the germline gene differ at one end; a read error may be behind it. The rearrangement joins TRBV6-6 to TRBJ2-7; 7 nucleotides align to TRBD2. The CDR3 covers 15 residues. Germline V gives CDR1 MNHNY, CDR2 SVGAGI (reference sequence). The CDR3 region has the DNA TGCGCCAGCAGTTACACGGCGGGAGCATCCTACGAGCAGTACTTC. It encodes CASSYTAGASYEQYF.

The gene calls are TRBV27 and TRBJ2-1, with unresolved D. V was shortened by 3 bases and J by 12 bases, with 15 bases between the two germline ends. This CDR3 has 13 residues. Germline CDR1 MNHEY, CDR2 SMNVEV (reference sequence). In DNA form, the CDR3 reads TGTGCCAGCAGTTTCGACCTTATTGAGGCGCAGTTCTTC. Encoded protein: CASSFDLIEAQFF.